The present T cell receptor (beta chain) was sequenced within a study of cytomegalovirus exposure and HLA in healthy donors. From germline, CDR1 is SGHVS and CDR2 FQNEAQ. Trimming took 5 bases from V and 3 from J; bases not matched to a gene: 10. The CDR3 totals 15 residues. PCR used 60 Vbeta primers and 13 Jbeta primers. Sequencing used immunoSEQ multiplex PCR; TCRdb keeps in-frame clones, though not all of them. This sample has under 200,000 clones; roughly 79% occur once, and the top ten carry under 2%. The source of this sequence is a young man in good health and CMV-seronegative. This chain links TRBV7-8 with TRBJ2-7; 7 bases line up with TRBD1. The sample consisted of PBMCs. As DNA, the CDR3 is TGTGCCAGCAGCCCCTCGAGGGGGCTTAGCTACGAGCAGTACTTC. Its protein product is CASSPSRGLSYEQYF.